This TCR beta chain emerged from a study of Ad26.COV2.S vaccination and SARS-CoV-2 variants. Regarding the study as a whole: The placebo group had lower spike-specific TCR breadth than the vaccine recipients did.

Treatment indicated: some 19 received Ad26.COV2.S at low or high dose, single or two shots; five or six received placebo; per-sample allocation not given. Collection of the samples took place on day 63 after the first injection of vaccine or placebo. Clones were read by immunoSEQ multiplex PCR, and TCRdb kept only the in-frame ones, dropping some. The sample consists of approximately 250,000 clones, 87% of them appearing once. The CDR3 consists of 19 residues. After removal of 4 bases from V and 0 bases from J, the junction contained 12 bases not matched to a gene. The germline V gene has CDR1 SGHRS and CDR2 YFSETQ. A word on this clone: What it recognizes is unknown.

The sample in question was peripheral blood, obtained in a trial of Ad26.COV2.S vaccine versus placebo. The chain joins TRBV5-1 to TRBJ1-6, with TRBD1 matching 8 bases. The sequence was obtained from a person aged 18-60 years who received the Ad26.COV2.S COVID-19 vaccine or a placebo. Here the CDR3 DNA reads TGCGCCAGCAGCCTAGGGGGCGGACAGGGCAGCTCCTATAATTCACCCCTCCACTTT. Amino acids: CASSLGGGQGSSYNSPLHF.